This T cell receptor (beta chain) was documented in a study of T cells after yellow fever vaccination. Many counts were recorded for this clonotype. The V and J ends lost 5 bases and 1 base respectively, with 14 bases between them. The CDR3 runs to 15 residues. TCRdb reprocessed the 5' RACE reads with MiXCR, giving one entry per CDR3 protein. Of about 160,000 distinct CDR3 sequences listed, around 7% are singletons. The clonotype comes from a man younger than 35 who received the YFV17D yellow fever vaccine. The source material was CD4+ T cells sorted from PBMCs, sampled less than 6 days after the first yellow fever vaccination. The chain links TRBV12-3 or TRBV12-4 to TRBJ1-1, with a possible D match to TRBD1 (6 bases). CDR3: CASSPQPTGNTEAFF. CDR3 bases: TGTGCCAGCAGTCCGCAACCGACAGGGAACACTGAAGCTTTCTTT.